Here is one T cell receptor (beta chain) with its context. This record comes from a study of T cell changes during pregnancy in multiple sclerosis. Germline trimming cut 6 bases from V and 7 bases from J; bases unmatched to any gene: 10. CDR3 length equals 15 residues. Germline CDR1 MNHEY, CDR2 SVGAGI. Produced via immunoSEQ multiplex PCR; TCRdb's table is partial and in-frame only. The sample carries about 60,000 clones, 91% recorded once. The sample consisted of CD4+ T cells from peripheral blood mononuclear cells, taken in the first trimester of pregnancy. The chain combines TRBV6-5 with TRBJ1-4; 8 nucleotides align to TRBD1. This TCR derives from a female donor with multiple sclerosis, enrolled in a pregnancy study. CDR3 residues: CASRHGTGGTEKLFF. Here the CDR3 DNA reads TGTGCCAGCAGACATGGGACAGGAGGGACTGAAAAACTGTTTTTT.